Sequencing of this T cell receptor beta chain was carried out in a study of blood T cell repertoires in COVID-19. Study background: Sources were T cells, B-cell-depleted T cells, or PBMCs; the material itself was cDNA or gDNA.

While infection was still active, Seattle patients were enrolled and then followed longitudinally. In its sample, this clone was seen once. Germline V gene lookup returns CDR1 SGHRS and CDR2 YFSETQ. After removal of 0 bases from V and 9 bases from J, the junction contained 5 bases not matched to a gene. The CDR3 spans 15 residues. Profiling relied on immunoSEQ multiplex PCR, and the TCRdb table lists in-frame clones only, not all of them. The sample lists more than 200,000 clones; 70% to 90% were seen once. Input material: peripheral blood. The sequence derives from a woman between 45 and 60 years old with COVID-19, enrolled during active disease. The rearrangement uses TRBV5-1 and TRBJ2-1; 11 bases map to TRBD2. CDR3 sequence (DNA): TGCGCCAGCAGCTTGGCGCTAGCGGGGGGTGGTGAGCAGTTCTTC. It is translated as CASSLALAGGGEQFF.